The rows below give T cell receptor beta chains drawn from one sample of a study of T cells in Graves' hyperthyroidism and ophthalmopathy. TCRdb used MiXCR to reprocess the multiplex PCR reads, holding one entry per CDR3 protein. The data hold roughly 350,000 distinct CDR3 sequences, with 13% to 15% observed a single time. The specimen was blood. The receptors stem from a woman younger than 45 with Graves' ophthalmopathy. Both conserved end residues are part of each CDR3. Fields, in order: J gene, D gene, clone size, V gene, CDR3 DNA, CDR3 protein. A D gene is named only where the DNA matches it firmly. Not all rows give a size; the values are once, few, many and, for expanded clones, a class.

TRBJ1-2 | NA | NA | TRBV28 | TGTGCCAGCAGTTTATCCCCGAGACAGCACGTATATTATGGCTACACCTTC | CASSLSPRQHVYYGYTF
TRBJ1-1 | TRBD1 | NA | TRBV20-1 | TGCAGTGCTAGTGTATTTGGGACAGGGGAGGCGAACACTGAAGCTTTCTTT | CSASVFGTGEANTEAFF
TRBJ2-1 | NA | many | TRBV29-1 | TGCAGCGCACTTCCGAGGGGGGGGCCCTTCAATGAGCAGTTCTTC | CSALPRGGPFNEQFF
TRBJ1-5 | NA | many | TRBV28 | TGTGCCAGCAGGTTTGCAGGTTTTCTCAATCAGCCCCAGCATTTT | CASRFAGFLNQPQHF
TRBJ1-5 | NA | many | TRBV12-3/TRBV12-4 | TGTGCCAGCGGGGCAACGGGGCCCCAGCATTTT | CASGATGPQHF
TRBJ2-5 | TRBD1 | many | TRBV28 | TGTGCCAGCGGGTACAGGGGGTCATTTGGAGAGACCCAGTACTTC | CASGYRGSFGETQYF
TRBJ1-5 | NA | few | TRBV5-5 | TGTGCCAGCAGCCCGGAGGGGCGGCCCCAGCATTTT | CASSPEGRPQHF
TRBJ2-2 | TRBD2 | NA | TRBV7-9 | TGTGCCAGCAGCAGAGTTAGCGGGGGGGTCAAGAACACCGGGGAGCTGTTTTTT | CASSRVSGGVKNTGELFF
TRBJ2-1 | NA | few | TRBV7-9 | TGTGCCAGCAGGGAGGACCGTTTCTACAATGAGCAGTTCTTC | CASREDRFYNEQFF
TRBJ1-4 | TRBD1 | NA | TRBV20-1 | TGCAGTGCTAGAGATCGGGACAGGGGGCATTCGTCGAATGAAAAACTGTTTTTT | CSARDRDRGHSSNEKLFF
TRBJ2-1 | TRBD2 | NA | TRBV2 | TGTGCCAGCAGTCTGACTAGCGGGGGGGCCTGGGAGCAGTTCTTC | CASSLTSGGAWEQFF
TRBJ2-7 | TRBD1 | many | TRBV5-1 | TGCGCCAGCAGCTTGGCATTGACAGGGATACCCTACGAGCAGTACTTC | CASSLALTGIPYEQYF
TRBJ2-1 | NA | NA | TRBV13 | TGTGCCAGCAGCTTAGTGCCGGGTCTGGACTACAATGAGCAGTTCTTC | CASSLVPGLDYNEQFF
TRBJ1-1 | NA | NA | TRBV20-1 | TGCAGTGCTAGCCAAAATTATAAAGCTTTCTTT | CSASQNYKAFF
TRBJ2-1 | NA | many | TRBV3-1 | TGTGCCAGCAGCGAGACGGTCACAATCCCCCTTGAGCAGTTCTTC | CASSETVTIPLEQFF
TRBJ2-1 | NA | NA | TRBV7-2 | TGTGCCAGCAGCTTAGCGGCGGGGGCGATGAATGAGCAGTTCTTC | CASSLAAGAMNEQFF
TRBJ1-1 | TRBD1 | many | TRBV2 | TGTGCCAGCATTTGGGACAGGGGGCGGGGGCGTAGGACTGAAGCTTTCTTT | CASIWDRGRGRRTEAFF
TRBJ2-3 | TRBD2 | many | TRBV18 | TGTGCCAGCTCACCACCTAGCGGGGGGAAGGATACGCAGTATTTT | CASSPPSGGKDTQYF
TRBJ1-2 | NA | many | TRBV2 | TGTGCCAGCAGTGAAGCGCTAGGGGAGGCCTATGGCTACACCTTC | CASSEALGEAYGYTF
TRBJ2-1 | TRBD2 | many | TRBV29-1 | TGCAGCGTTGAAGGCGGGGGGGCCTATGAGCAGTTCTTC | CSVEGGGAYEQFF
TRBJ1-3 | NA | many | TRBV7-2 | TGTGCCAGCAGCTTAGGGGCCGGGGGCGGATACACCATATATTTT | CASSLGAGGGYTIYF
TRBJ2-1 | NA | many | TRBV4-1 | TGCGCCAGCAGCCAGGAACGCTTCGTTGAGCAGTTCTTC | CASSQERFVEQFF
TRBJ1-2 | TRBD1 | many | TRBV18 | TGTGCCAGCTCACCACTTCTTACAGGGGAAAACTATGGCTACACCTTC | CASSPLLTGENYGYTF
TRBJ1-5 | TRBD1 | many | TRBV19 | TGTGCCAGCAGAGGACAGGTCAACAATCAGCCCCAGCATTTT | CASRGQVNNQPQHF
TRBJ1-1 | NA | many | TRBV7-2 | TGTGCCAGCAGGTTACAGCAGAACACTGAAGCTTTCTTT | CASRLQQNTEAFF
TRBJ1-5 | NA | many | TRBV7-2 | TGTGCCAGCAGCCCCATGACGGACCAGCCCCAGCATTTT | CASSPMTDQPQHF
TRBJ1-6 | NA | few | TRBV7-9 | TGTGCCAGCAGCCCGAGCGGGGTGGGGCTGGGTTCACCCCTCCACTTT | CASSPSGVGLGSPLHF
TRBJ2-5 | NA | many | TRBV7-3 | TGTGCCAGCAGTGTTAGCGGAAGAGAGACCCAGTACTTC | CASSVSGRETQYF
TRBJ2-3 | TRBD2 | few | TRBV5-1 | TGCGCCAGCAGCTTGGGACTAGCGGGGGCAGGCACAGATACGCAGTATTTT | CASSLGLAGAGTDTQYF
TRBJ1-2 | NA | few | TRBV6-1 | TGTGCCAGCAGTGGGGGCGGACAAAAGGTCCATGGCTACACCTTC | CASSGGGQKVHGYTF
TRBJ1-1 | NA | many | TRBV27 | TGTGCCAGCAGTGCCGGGGGGACGTACACTGAAGCTTTCTTT | CASSAGGTYTEAFF
TRBJ1-2 | TRBD1 | many | TRBV28 | TGTGCCAGCAGTTTTACAAAGGGACAGGGTCTCTATGGCTACACCTTC | CASSFTKGQGLYGYTF
TRBJ1-4 | NA | few | TRBV6-5 | TGTGCCAGCAGTTACGAGCAGCAGGACAGTCCAGAAAAACTGTTTTTT | CASSYEQQDSPEKLFF
TRBJ1-2 | TRBD1 | many | TRBV2 | TGTGCCAACCTCAGAGGAGAACAGGGGCATGGCTACACCTTC | CANLRGEQGHGYTF
TRBJ1-5 | NA | NA | TRBV29-1 | TGCAGCGTTTGGGGGGGGCTCGGCCAGCCCCAGCATTTT | CSVWGGLGQPQHF
TRBJ2-5 | NA | NA | TRBV5-1 | TGCGCCAGCAGCATCAACCTCCAAGAGACCCAGTACTTC | CASSINLQETQYF
TRBJ1-6 | NA | few | TRBV20-1 | TGCAGTGCTAGAGATCCGGGGGTCAGTTCACCCCTCCACTTT | CSARDPGVSSPLHF
TRBJ1-2 | NA | many | TRBV3-1 | TGTGCCAGCAGCCAAGACGTCGGGGAATGCACCTTC | CASSQDVGECTF
TRBJ2-5 | NA | NA | TRBV10-2 | TGCGCCAGCAGTGATCACAGGATTACTCAGACCGCCCGGTACTTC | CASSDHRITQTARYF
TRBJ2-1 | NA | many | TRBV6-2/TRBV6-3 | TGTGCCAGCAGTACCCGCCGGGACGGGTGGAGGGAGCAGTTCTTC | CASSTRRDGWREQFF
TRBJ2-5 | NA | many | TRBV30 | TGTGCCTGGGATACAGGGTCCGGCGAGACCCAGTACTTC | CAWDTGSGETQYF
TRBJ2-1 | TRBD2 | many | TRBV12-3/TRBV12-4 | TGTGCCAGCAGCCCGATAGCGGGGGGATTTTACAATGAGCAGTTCTTC | CASSPIAGGFYNEQFF
TRBJ1-2 | NA | many | TRBV27 | TGTGCCAGCAGTTCCCGAGGAATCGGCTATGGCTACACCTTC | CASSSRGIGYGYTF
TRBJ2-7 | TRBD1 | NA | TRBV27 | TGTCCCAGCAGCCCCCGACAGGGGACCTACGAGCAGTACTTC | CPSSPRQGTYEQYF
TRBJ2-2 | TRBD2 | many | TRBV6-1 | TGTGCCACCACGCGGGGGAGAATGAACACCGGGGAGCTGTTTTTT | CATTRGRMNTGELFF
TRBJ2-7 | NA | NA | TRBV5-6 | TGTGCCAGCAGCTTCCCGGGTGCTAGAGGGCCCTACGAGCAGTACTTC | CASSFPGARGPYEQYF
TRBJ2-7 | NA | many | TRBV12-3/TRBV12-4 | TGTGCCAGCAGTTCAGGGGTACCCCCCTACGAGCAGTACTTC | CASSSGVPPYEQYF
TRBJ1-5 | NA | few | TRBV18 | TGTGCCAGCTCACCGGGGCAATCCGCTCAGCCCCAGCATTTT | CASSPGQSAQPQHF
TRBJ1-1 | NA | NA | TRBV9 | TGTGCCAGCAGCGTCCTTATGAACACTGAAGCTTTCTTT | CASSVLMNTEAFF
TRBJ1-1 | TRBD1 | few | TRBV5-8 | TGTGCCAGCAGCTCACAGGGGGCCCTGAACACTGAAGCTTTCTTT | CASSSQGALNTEAFF
TRBJ2-1 | NA | NA | TRBV11-2 | TGTGCCAGCAGGGACCCCGTGGCTGAGCAGTTCTTC | CASRDPVAEQFF
TRBJ1-1 | NA | many | TRBV3-1 | TGTGCCAGCACTACGACTGTTAACACTGAAGCTTTCTTT | CASTTTVNTEAFF
TRBJ2-5 | TRBD2 | many | TRBV4-1 | TGCGCCAGCAGCCCAGGACTAGCGGGGGAAGAGACCCAGTACTTC | CASSPGLAGEETQYF
TRBJ2-3 | NA | many | TRBV7-3 | TGTGCCAGCAGCCAAAAACGGGACCTCACAGATACGCAGTATTTT | CASSQKRDLTDTQYF
TRBJ2-7 | NA | many | TRBV10-3 | TGTGCCGGCCGGGGTGCCGGGGAGCAGTACTTC | CAGRGAGEQYF
TRBJ2-1 | NA | NA | TRBV7-9 | TGTGCCAGCAGCCTACAGGGTAGCGGGTTCTACAATGAGCAGTTCTTC | CASSLQGSGFYNEQFF
TRBJ1-2 | TRBD1 | NA | TRBV12-5 | TGTGCTAGTGGTTTGGTACTCCGGGACAGGGGGCTCTACACCTTC | CASGLVLRDRGLYTF
TRBJ1-1 | TRBD1 | NA | TRBV11-2 | TGTGCCAGCAGCCCCTGGACAGGGCGCACTGAAGCTTTCTTT | CASSPWTGRTEAFF
TRBJ1-1 | NA | once | TRBV24-1 | TGTGCCACCAGTGAGGCGGGTACGAACACTGAAGCTTTCTTT | CATSEAGTNTEAFF